This TCR beta chain was sequenced in a study of blood T cells in healthy people across ages. For the second PCR, which ran for roughly 7 to 11 cycles, a sample-barcoded 5' primer and a J-beta primer mix were used. Every molecule of cDNA carried a tag from a template-switch adaptor with 12 random nucleotides. MiXCR, run by TCRdb on the 5' RACE reads, gives a single entry per CDR3 protein. The table shows about 900,000 distinct CDR3 sequences, with about 62% occurring only once. A minimum of 6 micrograms of total RNA was extracted per sample. The germline V gene has CDR1 SGHVS and CDR2 FQNEAQ. J lost 2 bases, V lost 2 bases, and 9 bases had no gene match. The CDR3 totals 16 residues.

The V gene is TRBV7-8, the J gene TRBJ2-7; 7 nucleotides align to TRBD2. The TCR comes from a young man in good health. Material for sequencing was blood. The CDR3 loop reads CASSLKGSSGTYEQYF. The CDR3 DNA is TGTGCCAGCAGCTTAAAAGGGTCTAGCGGAACCTACGAGCAGTACTTC.